This entry features one T cell receptor beta chain sequence. As yet, its antigen is unknown. The sample belongs to a study of T-cell reconstitution after alpha-beta-depleted transplantation in children. Unique molecular identifiers were incorporated into the prepared TCRbeta library. From the PCR reads, TCRdb called clonotypes with MiXCR, one entry per CDR3 protein. The sample lists around 490,000 distinct CDR3 sequences, 10% to 12% occurring once. The V end was cut by 2 bases, the J end by 2 bases, with 10 bases between. The CDR3 loop spans 15 amino acids. Germline assignment: CDR1 SGHVS and CDR2 FNYEAQ. Study conclusions and caveats: Some patients' high day-60 TCRbeta diversity was attributed to recipient cells surviving conditioning.

The sample consisted of PBMCs, mostly from graft donor cells, taken 180 days after TCRalphabeta/CD19-depleted stem cell transplant. This TCR was recovered from a female patient aged 2-9 years who had a stem cell transplant for aplastic anemia, so the T cells may come from the graft donor. The chain is built from TRBV7-6 and TRBJ1-5; D is possibly TRBD1 (5 bases). The CDR3 spells CASSLRPGGNQPQHF. Written as DNA, the CDR3 is TGTGCCAGCAGCTTAAGGCCGGGGGGCAATCAGCCCCAGCATTTT.